These 30 T cell receptor beta chains share one sample of origin, sequenced in a study of blood T cells in healthy people across ages. A second PCR of roughly 7 to 11 cycles used a sample-barcoded 5' primer and a J-beta primer mix. MiXCR was run by TCRdb on the 5' RACE reads, yielding one entry per CDR3 protein. The sample lists 630,000 or so distinct CDR3 sequences, approximately 30% occurring once. Sequencing was done on a sample of blood. These receptors all come from a woman aged 80 or over in good health.

This clonotype was detected only a few times. The CDR3 sequence: CASSSGQGRNTEAFF. In nucleotides, the CDR3 is TGTGCCAGCAGCTCCGGTCAGGGAAGGAACACTGAAGCTTTCTTT. The chain carries TRBV7-3 and TRBJ1-1, with D possibly being TRBD1 (5 bases). V lost 4 bases and J 1 base, leaving 13 bases between the germline ends. The CDR3 extends over 15 amino acids. Germline CDR1 and CDR2: SGHTA and FQGTGA.

A single count supports this clonotype. The chain couples TRBV7-9 to TRBJ2-1; 8 bases align to TRBD2. Germline loops: CDR1 SEHNR, CDR2 FQNEAQ (reference sequence). The CDR3 consists of 14 residues. V was clipped by 5 bases and J by 9 bases; unmatched bases: 9. In DNA, the CDR3 is TGTGCCAGCAGCCTAGTTTTAGCGGGGTTTGAGCAGTTCTTC. Translated, it gives CASSLVLAGFEQFF.

Regarding this clonotype: This may be a read error, as it is one base from a much larger clone. The chain joins TRBV20-1 to TRBJ2-7; TRBD2 aligns across 15 bases. Germline V gene sequence: CDR1 DFQATT, CDR2 SNEGSKA (reference sequence). The CDR3 has 15 residues. CDR3 nucleotides: TGCGGTGCTAGGACGGCCGGGACTAGCGGGGGGAAGCAGTACTTC. Translating it yields CGARTAGTSGGKQYF.

In this sample, this clonotype turned up once. The chain employs TRBV27 and TRBJ2-1, with 8 bases fitting TRBD2. Germline assignment: CDR1 MNHEY and CDR2 SMNVEV (reference sequence). There are 15 residues in the CDR3. With 3 bases clipped from V and 5 bases from J, the junction kept 6 bases outside the gene matches. CDR3 amino acids: CASSLPGGHHNEQFF. For the CDR3, the DNA is TGTGCCAGCAGTTTGCCGGGGGGGCACCACAATGAGCAGTTCTTC.

This clonotype has ten or more counts. This chain joins TRBV4-2 and TRBJ2-3, with TRBD2 matching over 11 bases. Trimming cost V 0 bases and J 0 bases; bases outside gene matches: 5. Germline lookup yields CDR1 LGHNA and CDR2 YNFKEQ. CDR3 size: 18 residues. CDR3 residues: CASSQESSGGMSTDTQYF. For the CDR3, the DNA is TGTGCCAGCAGCCAAGAGTCTAGCGGGGGGATGAGCACAGATACGCAGTATTTT.

Notes on this clonotype: A much larger clone sits a single nucleotide away, making a read error possible. The V gene is TRBV5-1, the J gene TRBJ2-7, with 11 positions matching TRBD2. Looked up from germline, CDR1 is SGHRS and CDR2 is YFSETQ. The CDR3 runs to 14 residues. In nucleotides, the CDR3 is TGCACCAGCAGCTTAGCGGGGGGGATTTACGAGCAGTACTTC. Its protein is CTSSLAGGIYEQYF.

V usage is TRBV7-9 and J usage is TRBJ2-4; the match to TRBD1 covers 9 bases. The CDR3 contains 16 residues. The V and J ends lost 4 bases and 13 bases, in that order; junction bases with no gene match: 17. Germline V lookup: CDR1 SEHNR, CDR2 FQNEAQ (reference sequence). CDR3 sequence reads: CASSSLKGQGKNKQYF. The CDR3 region has the DNA TGTGCCAGCAGCTCGCTAAAGGGACAGGGAAAAAACAAGCAGTACTTC. The entire variable domain, with the rest obtained from reference TRBV7-9 and TRBJ2-4, is as follows: DTGVSQNPRHKITKRGQNVTFRCDPISEHNRLYWYRQTLGQGPEFLTYFQNEAQLEKSRLLSDRFSAERPKGSFSTLEIQRTEQGDSAMYLCASSSLKGQGKNKQYFGAGTRLSVL.

The chain combines TRBV7-2 with TRBJ2-1; no clear D. Per germline, CDR1 SGHTA and CDR2 FQGNSA. Trimming removed 5 bases at V and 10 bases at J, with 15 bases between. This CDR3 is built from 13 residues. As DNA, the CDR3 is TGTGCCAGCAGCAAAGATCGGTTTAGAGAGCAGTTCTTC. Translating gives CASSKDRFREQFF. Full variable domain (rest looked up from reference TRBV7-2 and TRBJ2-1): GAGVSQSPSNKVTEKGKDVELRCDPISGHTALYWYRQSLGQGLEFLIYFQGNSAPDKSGLPSDRFSAERTGGSVSTLTIQRTQQEDSAVYLCASSKDRFREQFFGPGTRLTVL.

The chain combines TRBV11-2 with TRBJ2-7; D is unclear. This CDR3 is 12 amino acids long. The V and J ends lost 7 bases and 6 bases respectively, with 13 bases between them. Per the germline V gene, CDR1 is SGHAT and CDR2 is FQNNGV. This chain's CDR3 is CASNPRGREQYF. CDR3 DNA sequence: TGTGCCAGCAACCCACGCGGTCGCGAGCAGTACTTC.

Concerning this clonotype: A much larger clone lies one base from this, so it may be a read error. The chain links TRBV5-4 to TRBJ2-5, with a weak D call TRBD1 (6 bases). The ends were cut back, 4 bases at V and 11 bases at J, with 21 bases in the middle. This CDR3 region has 14 residues. Germline V gives CDR1 SGHNT, CDR2 YYREEE (reference sequence). The CDR3 sequence: CASSTPGQQMWQYF. In nucleotides, the CDR3 is TGTGCCAGCAGCACTCCGGGACAACAAATGTGGCAGTACTTC.

This clonotype was observed many times. The rearrangement links TRBV29-1 to TRBJ1-2; perhaps TRBD1 as D (5 bases). The germline CDR1 and CDR2 sequences are SQVTM and ANQGSEA. This CDR3 is 12 amino acids long. Trimming left V 4 bases short and J 1 base short, with 7 bases between. CDR3 region: CSVVTVNYGYTF. The CDR3 nucleotides read TGCAGCGTTGTGACAGTTAACTATGGCTACACCTTC.

The CDR3 DNA sequence: TGTGCCAGCAGTTTATCTGGAGGGGGGATCACCTACAATGAGCAGTTCTTC. This translates into CASSLSGGGITYNEQFF. The rearrangement links TRBV27 to TRBJ2-1; D may be TRBD1 or TRBD2 (6 bases each). This CDR3 comprises 17 residues. The germline V gene has CDR1 MNHEY and CDR2 SMNVEV (reference sequence). V lost 0 bases to trimming and J lost 2 bases, with 14 bases between them.

Ten or more counts support this clonotype. The chain recombines TRBV7-9 with TRBJ2-3, with unresolved D. The CDR3 totals 12 residues. Trimming left V 4 bases short and J 4 bases short, with 6 bases between. Germline V gene data show CDR1 as SEHNR and CDR2 as FQNEAQ (reference sequence). The CDR3 loop reads CASSSKSDTQYF. Here the CDR3 DNA reads TGTGCCAGCAGCTCCAAGTCAGATACGCAGTATTTT.

This clonotype was observed a handful of times. The chain recombines TRBV7-9 with TRBJ2-2, with D possibly matching TRBD2 (6 bases). V lost 11 bases and J lost 0, with 13 bases in between. CDR3 length equals 14 residues. CDR1 is SEHNR and CDR2 is FQNEAQ in the germline V gene (reference sequence). This CDR3 is CAAVGLSNTGELFF. The DNA for the CDR3 is TGTGCCGCAGTGGGACTGTCGAACACCGGGGAGCTGTTTTTT.

This clonotype was detected only a few times. This chain uses TRBV4-3 with TRBJ2-2; D remains ambiguous. The CDR3 covers 14 residues. Between the trimmed V and J ends, which lost 0 bases and 0 bases, there was a span of 2 bases. Looked up from germline, CDR1 is LGHNA and CDR2 is YSLEER. As DNA, the CDR3 is TGCGCCAGCAGCCAAGAACCGAACACCGGGGAGCTGTTTTTT. Protein sequence: CASSQEPNTGELFF.

In the case of this clonotype: The conserved phenylalanine or tryptophan normally closing the CDR3 is absent here, so this likely arose from a read error. The rearrangement links TRBV6-6 to TRBJ1-5; a possible D gene is TRBD1 (6 bases). V was cut by 3 bases and J by 7 bases, with 19 bases left in between. From germline, CDR1 is MNHNY and CDR2 SVGAGI (reference sequence). This CDR3 contains 16 residues. CDR3 protein: CASSYTEAGGGQPQHC. The CDR3 DNA sequence: TGTGCCAGCAGTTATACCGAAGCGGGGGGCGGACAGCCCCAGCATTGT.

This clonotype was seen at least ten times. V is TRBV5-5 and J is TRBJ1-1; unclear D gene. CDR3 length equals 14 residues. In germline, CDR1 is SGHKS, CDR2 YYEKEE (reference sequence). V dropped 7 bases and J dropped 4 bases, with 17 bases sitting between them. The DNA of the CDR3 is TGTGCCAGCGGATACAGTCCCCCGGGCACTGAAGCTTTCTTT. Encoded protein: CASGYSPPGTEAFF.

The rearrangement joins TRBV6-5 to TRBJ1-2; D might be TRBD1 (5 bases). CDR1 is MNHEY and CDR2 is SVGAGI in the germline V gene. Deletions cut 4 bases from V and 3 bases from J, with 9 bases between. The length of the CDR3 is 13 residues. For the CDR3, the DNA is TGTGCCAGCAGTTCAGACAGATACTATGGCTACACCTTC. Its translation is CASSSDRYYGYTF.

This clonotype was counted ten times or more. V usage is TRBV6-6 and J usage is TRBJ1-4; no definite D call. The CDR3 spans 16 residues. The germline gives CDR1 MNHNY, CDR2 SVGAGI (reference sequence). The V end lost 5 bases, the J end lost 5 bases, and 18 bases lay between the germline ends. In DNA, the CDR3 is TGTGCCAGCAGTCCCCCTAGAGCGGGAGGGAATGAAAAACTGTTTTTT. This gives the protein CASSPPRAGGNEKLFF.

This clonotype was counted a few times. The CDR3 nucleotides are TGTGCCAGCAGTACCCCGACAGTTACGGAGACCCAGTACTTC. Translating it yields CASSTPTVTETQYF. This rearrangement joins TRBV28 to TRBJ2-5, with a weak D call TRBD1 (5 bases). CDR1 MDHEN and CDR2 SYDVKM come from the germline V gene. The CDR3 contains 14 residues. With 5 bases removed from V and 5 bases from J, the gap between germline ends came to 15 bases.

In this sample, this clonotype turned up a few times. J is TRBJ1-2 and V is TRBV27, with 8 bases that match TRBD1. The CDR3 sequence is 14 residues long. Germline CDR1 reads MNHEY; CDR2 reads SMNVEV (reference sequence). The V and J ends lost 5 bases and 9 bases, in that order; junction bases with no gene match: 11. The chain's CDR3 is CASSLRQGLVRYTF. DNA of the CDR3: TGTGCCAGCAGTCTCAGACAGGGGCTCGTACGCTACACCTTC.

This clonotype has more than one count but fewer than ten. V and J are TRBV28 and TRBJ2-1; 10 bases are a match to TRBD2. CDR3 length: 15 amino acids. With 2 bases clipped from V and 5 bases from J, the junction kept 3 bases outside the gene matches. CDR1 is MDHEN and CDR2 is SYDVKM in the germline V gene. CDR3 protein: CASSLVAGGDNEQFF. The CDR3 DNA is TGTGCCAGCAGTTTAGTAGCGGGGGGCGACAATGAGCAGTTCTTC. Variable domain in full (rest from reference TRBV28 and TRBJ2-1): DVKVTQSSRYLVKRTGEKVFLECVQDMDHENMFWYRQDPGLGLRLIYFSYDVKMKEKGDIPEGYSVSREKKERFSLILESASTNQTSMYLCASSLVAGGDNEQFFGPGTRLTVL.

V gene TRBV7-2 combines with J gene TRBJ2-3, with 13 nucleotides matching TRBD2. After removal of 2 bases from V and 0 bases from J, the junction contained 11 bases not matched to a gene. Germline V lookup: CDR1 SGHTA, CDR2 FQGNSA. The CDR3 has 20 residues. CDR3 residues: CASSLRAGTSGTSSTDTQYF. The CDR3 bases are TGTGCCAGCAGCTTACGGGCGGGGACTAGCGGGACCTCTAGCACAGATACGCAGTATTTT.

As to this clonotype: A much larger clone sits a single nucleotide away, making a read error possible. The rearrangement links TRBV15 to TRBJ1-4, with D possibly being TRBD1 (6 bases). Germline V gene lookup returns CDR1 LNHNV and CDR2 YYDKDF (reference sequence). Trimming pared 5 bases from V and 8 bases from J, leaving 18 bases between. The CDR3 sequence is 15 residues long. CDR3 sequence: CATSAGEQIDEKLFF. CDR3 bases: TGTGCCACCAGCGCAGGGGAACAGATAGACGAAAAACTGTTTTTT.

J is TRBJ2-7 and V is TRBV29-1, with TRBD1 matching over 9 bases. CDR1 and CDR2 (germline): SQVTM, ANQGSEA. V was pared by 4 bases and J by 4 bases, with 11 bases of the junction left unmatched. CDR3 length: 15 residues. The DNA for the CDR3 is TGCAGCGTTGCCTCCGGTGGGACAGGGCATTACGAGCAGTACTTC. Protein product: CSVASGGTGHYEQYF.

This clonotype was seen only a few times. This chain links TRBV20-1 with TRBJ1-1; D unclear. The length of the CDR3 is 12 residues. In germline, CDR1 is DFQATT, CDR2 SNEGSKA (reference sequence). Trimming shortened V by 3 bases and J by 1 base, and 6 bases separated the two germline ends. CDR3 loop: CSASGWNTEAFF. CDR3 coding DNA: TGCAGTGCTAGTGGATGGAACACTGAAGCTTTCTTT.

This clonotype was counted a few times. Just one base apart from a much larger clone, this may be a read error. The chain links TRBV18 to TRBJ2-1, with D unresolved. V lost 3 bases to trimming and J lost 8 bases, with 11 bases between them. CDR1 is KGHSH and CDR2 is LQKENI in the germline V gene. This CDR3 has 13 residues. The CDR3 DNA reads as TGTGCCAGCTCACCTTCCAGCCAGGATGAGCAGTTCTTC. Amino acids: CASSPSSQDEQFF.

With respect to this clonotype: This clone may be a read error of a much larger clone one base away. The chain uses TRBV6-5 and TRBJ2-3; 13 positions agree with TRBD2. Losses at the gene ends were 8 bases for V and 5 bases for J; bases not matched to a gene: 7. In germline, CDR1 is MNHEY, CDR2 SVGAGI. The CDR3 contains 15 residues. DNA of the CDR3: TGTGCCAGCGGCAGACTAGCGGGGGGAGAAGATACGCAGTATTTT. Translated, it gives CASGRLAGGEDTQYF.

This clonotype turned up a few times. This chain uses TRBV6-5 with TRBJ1-3; 9 bases match TRBD1. CDR3 length equals 15 residues. Germline trimming cut 5 bases from V and 5 bases from J; bases unmatched to any gene: 7. Per germline, CDR1 MNHEY and CDR2 SVGAGI. The CDR3 sequence is CASSPPGQGRNTIYF. The DNA for the CDR3 is TGTGCCAGCAGTCCTCCGGGACAGGGCAGAAACACCATATATTTT.

This clonotype was found many times. The rearrangement uses TRBV20-1 and TRBJ1-6, with TRBD1 matching 10 bases. Germline values: CDR1 DFQATT, CDR2 SNEGSKA (reference sequence). V was pared by 4 bases and J by 2 bases, with 2 bases of the junction left unmatched. The length of the CDR3 is 15 residues. In DNA form, the CDR3 reads TGCAGTGCTACCGGACAGGGGGCCTATAATTCACCCCTCCACTTT. Translating it yields CSATGQGAYNSPLHF.